The subject of this entry is one T cell receptor (beta chain). The antigen remains unidentified. The CDR3 consists of 15 residues. The V gene lost 2 bases and the J gene lost 8 bases, with 17 bases spanning the gap. Germline values: CDR1 SGDLS, CDR2 YYNGEE. The CDR3 regions of TCR beta were amplified from RNA transcripts. Using the HTBI primer set, a first-round RT-PCR was run on the TCR CDR3. Each CDR3 protein gets one entry after TCRdb re-called the multiplex PCR reads with MiXCR. The table includes 400,000 or so distinct CDR3 sequences, about 14% detected once. These data are taken from a study of T cells in Graves' hyperthyroidism and ophthalmopathy. Pregnant or lactating patients were excluded, as were those with uncontrolled infection or other autoimmune disease. Broader study findings: Appearing also in blood were most of the thyroid clonotypes expanded above 0.001. Ophthalmopathy, which appeared later, was predicted by the model a median roughly 6.4 months before onset.

The chain combines TRBV9 with TRBJ2-1; a weak D match, TRBD2 (6 bases). Sequenced input: blood. The TCR originated in a man in his forties or fifties with Graves' ophthalmopathy. The CDR3 protein is CASSVGGQRTYEQFF. CDR3 sequence (DNA): TGTGCCAGCAGCGTGGGGGGTCAACGTACGTATGAGCAGTTCTTC.